This T cell receptor beta chain is from a study of control samples from healthy donors and cancer patients. The table came from immunoSEQ multiplex PCR; TCRdb's copy has only in-frame clones and leaves some out. The sample lists some 130,000 clones; 90% to 95% were seen once. Looked up from germline, CDR1 is SGHNT and CDR2 is YYREEE (reference sequence). Trimming stripped 0 bases from V and 7 bases from J, with 14 bases between. The CDR3 is 15 amino acids. The receptor's source is a man in his fifties or sixties with head and neck cancer. This rearrangement joins TRBV5-4 to TRBJ2-1; D tentatively fits TRBD1 or TRBD2 (5 bases each). The specimen was PBMCs. The CDR3 loop reads CASSLVSEGKNEQFF. CDR3 DNA: TGTGCCAGCAGCTTGGTGTCCGAGGGGAAGAATGAGCAGTTCTTC.